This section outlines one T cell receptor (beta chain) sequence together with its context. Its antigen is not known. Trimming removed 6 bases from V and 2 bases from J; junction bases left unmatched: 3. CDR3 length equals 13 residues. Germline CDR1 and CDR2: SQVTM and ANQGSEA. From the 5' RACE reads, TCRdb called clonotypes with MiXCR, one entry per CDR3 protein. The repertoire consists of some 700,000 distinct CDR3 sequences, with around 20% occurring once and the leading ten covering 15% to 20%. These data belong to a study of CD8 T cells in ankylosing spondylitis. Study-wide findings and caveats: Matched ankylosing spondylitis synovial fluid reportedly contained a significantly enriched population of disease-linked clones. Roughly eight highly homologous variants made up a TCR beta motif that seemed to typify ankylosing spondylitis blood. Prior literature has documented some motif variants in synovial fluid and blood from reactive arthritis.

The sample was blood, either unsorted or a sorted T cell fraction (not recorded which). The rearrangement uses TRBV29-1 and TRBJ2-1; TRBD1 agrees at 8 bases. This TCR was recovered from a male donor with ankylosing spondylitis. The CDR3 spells CSVDRGPYNEQFF. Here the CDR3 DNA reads TGCAGCGTCGACAGGGGACCCTACAATGAGCAGTTCTTC.